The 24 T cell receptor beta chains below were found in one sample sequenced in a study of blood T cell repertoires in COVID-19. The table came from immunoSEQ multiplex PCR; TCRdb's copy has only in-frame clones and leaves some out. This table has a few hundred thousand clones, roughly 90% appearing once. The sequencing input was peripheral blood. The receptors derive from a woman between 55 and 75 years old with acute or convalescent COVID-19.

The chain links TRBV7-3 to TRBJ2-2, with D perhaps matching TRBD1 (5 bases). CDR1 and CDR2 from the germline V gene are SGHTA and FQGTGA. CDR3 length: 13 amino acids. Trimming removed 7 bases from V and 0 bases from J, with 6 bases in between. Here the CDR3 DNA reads TGTGCCAGCAAAGGGGCGAACACCGGGGAGCTGTTTTTT. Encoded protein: CASKGANTGELFF.

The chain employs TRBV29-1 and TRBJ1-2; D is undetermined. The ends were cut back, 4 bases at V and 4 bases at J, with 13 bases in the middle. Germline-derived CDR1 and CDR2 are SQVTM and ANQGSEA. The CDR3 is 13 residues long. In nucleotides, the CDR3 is TGCAGCGTTGTTGGCCAGGTGGCCTATGGCTACACCTTC. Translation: CSVVGQVAYGYTF.

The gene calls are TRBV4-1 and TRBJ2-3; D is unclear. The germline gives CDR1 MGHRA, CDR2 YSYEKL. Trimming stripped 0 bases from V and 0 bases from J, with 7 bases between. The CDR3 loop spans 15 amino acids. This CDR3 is CASSQEATSTDTQYF. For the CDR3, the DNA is TGCGCCAGCAGCCAAGAAGCAACTAGCACAGATACGCAGTATTTT.

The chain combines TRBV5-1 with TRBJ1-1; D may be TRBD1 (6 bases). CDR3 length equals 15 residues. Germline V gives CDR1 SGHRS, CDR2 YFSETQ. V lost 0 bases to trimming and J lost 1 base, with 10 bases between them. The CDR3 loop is CASSLAPTGNTEAFF. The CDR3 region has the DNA TGCGCCAGCAGCTTGGCCCCGACAGGGAACACTGAAGCTTTCTTT.

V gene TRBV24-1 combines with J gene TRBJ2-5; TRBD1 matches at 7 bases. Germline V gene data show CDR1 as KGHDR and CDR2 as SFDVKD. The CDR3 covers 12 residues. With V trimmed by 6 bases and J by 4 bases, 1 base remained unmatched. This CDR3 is CATSNRGETQYF. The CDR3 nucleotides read TGTGCCACCAGTAACAGGGGAGAGACCCAGTACTTC.

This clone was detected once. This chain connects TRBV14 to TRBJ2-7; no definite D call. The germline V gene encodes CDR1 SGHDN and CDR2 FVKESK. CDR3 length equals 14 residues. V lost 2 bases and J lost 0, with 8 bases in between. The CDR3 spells CASSQYTASYEQYF. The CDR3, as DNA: TGTGCCAGCAGCCAATACACAGCCTCCTACGAGCAGTACTTC. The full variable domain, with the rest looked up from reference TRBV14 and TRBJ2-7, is EAGVTQFPSHSVIEKGQTVTLRCDPISGHDNLYWYRRVMGKEIKFLLHFVKESKQDESGMPNNRFLAERTGGTYSTLKVQPAELEDSGVYFCASSQYTASYEQYFGPGTRLTVT.

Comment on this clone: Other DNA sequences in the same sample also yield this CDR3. As DNA, the CDR3 is TGCAGCGTTCAGTTAAACACTGAAGCTTTCTTT. Its protein product is CSVQLNTEAFF. V is TRBV29-1 and J is TRBJ1-1; D not resolved. The CDR3 is made up of 11 amino acids. Looked up from germline, CDR1 is SQVTM and CDR2 is ANQGSEA. Trimming took 5 bases from V and 2 from J, leaving 6 bases between them.

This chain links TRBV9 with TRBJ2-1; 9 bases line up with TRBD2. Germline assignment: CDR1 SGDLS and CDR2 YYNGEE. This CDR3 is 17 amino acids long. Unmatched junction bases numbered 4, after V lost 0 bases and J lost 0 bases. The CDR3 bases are TGTGCCAGCAGCGTAGCCGCGGGAGGGCCCTCCTACAATGAGCAGTTCTTC. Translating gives CASSVAAGGPSYNEQFF.

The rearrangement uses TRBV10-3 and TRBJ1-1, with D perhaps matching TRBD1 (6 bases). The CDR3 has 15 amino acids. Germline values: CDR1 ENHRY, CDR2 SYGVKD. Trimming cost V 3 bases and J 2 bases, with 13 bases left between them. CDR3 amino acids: CAISDPGTPNTEAFF. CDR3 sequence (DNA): TGTGCCATCAGTGACCCCGGGACACCAAACACTGAAGCTTTCTTT.

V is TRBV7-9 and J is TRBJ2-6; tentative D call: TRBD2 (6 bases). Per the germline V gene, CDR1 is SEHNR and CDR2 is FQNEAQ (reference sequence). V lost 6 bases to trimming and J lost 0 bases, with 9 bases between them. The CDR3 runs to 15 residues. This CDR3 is CASSPGGSGANVLTF. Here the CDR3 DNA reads TGTGCCAGCAGTCCCGGGGGCTCTGGGGCCAACGTCCTGACTTTC.

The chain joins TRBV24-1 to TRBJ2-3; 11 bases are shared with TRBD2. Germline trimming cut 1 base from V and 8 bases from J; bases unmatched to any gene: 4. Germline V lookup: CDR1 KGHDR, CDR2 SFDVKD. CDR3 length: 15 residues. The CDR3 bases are TGTGCCACCAGTGATTTAACTAGCGGGAGTGCTACGCAGTATTTT. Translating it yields CATSDLTSGSATQYF.

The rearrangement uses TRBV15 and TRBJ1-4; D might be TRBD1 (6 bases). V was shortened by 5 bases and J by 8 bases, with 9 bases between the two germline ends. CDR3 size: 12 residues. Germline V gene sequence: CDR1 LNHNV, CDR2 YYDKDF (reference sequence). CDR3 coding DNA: TGTGCCACCAGCGAGGGGACAGAAAAACTGTTTTTT. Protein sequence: CATSEGTEKLFF.

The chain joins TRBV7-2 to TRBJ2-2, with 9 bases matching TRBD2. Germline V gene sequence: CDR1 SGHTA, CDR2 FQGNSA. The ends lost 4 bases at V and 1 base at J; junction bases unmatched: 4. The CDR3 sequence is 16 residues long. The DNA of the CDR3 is TGTGCCAGCAGCTCCCCTAGCGGGGAGAACACCGGGGAGCTGTTTTTT. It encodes CASSSPSGENTGELFF.

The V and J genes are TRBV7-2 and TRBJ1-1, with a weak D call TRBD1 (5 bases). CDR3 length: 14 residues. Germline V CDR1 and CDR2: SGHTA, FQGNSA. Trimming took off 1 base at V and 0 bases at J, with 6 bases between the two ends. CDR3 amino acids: CASSLEGMNTEAFF. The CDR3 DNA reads TGTGCCAGCAGCTTAGAGGGGATGAACACTGAAGCTTTCTTT.

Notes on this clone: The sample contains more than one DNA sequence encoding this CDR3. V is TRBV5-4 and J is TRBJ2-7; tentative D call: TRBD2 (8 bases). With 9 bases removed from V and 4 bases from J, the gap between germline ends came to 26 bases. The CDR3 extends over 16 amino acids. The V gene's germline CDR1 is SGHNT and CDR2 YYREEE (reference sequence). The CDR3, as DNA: TGTGCCATAGCATACAGGGGACTAGGGGATCTTTACGAGCAGTACTTC. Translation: CAIAYRGLGDLYEQYF.

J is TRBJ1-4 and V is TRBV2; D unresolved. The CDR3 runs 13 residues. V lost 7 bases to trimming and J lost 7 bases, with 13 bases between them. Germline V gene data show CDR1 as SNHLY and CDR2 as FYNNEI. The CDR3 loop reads CASTLGVSEKLFF. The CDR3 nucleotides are TGTGCCAGCACTCTGGGAGTAAGTGAAAAACTGTTTTTT.

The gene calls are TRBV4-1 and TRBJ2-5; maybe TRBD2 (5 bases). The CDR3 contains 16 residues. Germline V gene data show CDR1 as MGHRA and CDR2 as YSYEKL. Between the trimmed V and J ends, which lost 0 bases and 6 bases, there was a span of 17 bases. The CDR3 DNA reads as TGCGCCAGCAGCCAAGACGCGGGTCCTTCAATGCAGACCCAGTACTTC. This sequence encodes CASSQDAGPSMQTQYF.

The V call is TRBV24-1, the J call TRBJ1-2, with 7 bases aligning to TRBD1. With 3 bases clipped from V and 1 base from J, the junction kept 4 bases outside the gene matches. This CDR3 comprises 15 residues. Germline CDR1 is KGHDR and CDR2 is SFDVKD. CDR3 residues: CATSDPQGVNYGYTF. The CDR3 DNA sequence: TGTGCCACCAGTGATCCTCAGGGGGTTAACTATGGCTACACCTTC.

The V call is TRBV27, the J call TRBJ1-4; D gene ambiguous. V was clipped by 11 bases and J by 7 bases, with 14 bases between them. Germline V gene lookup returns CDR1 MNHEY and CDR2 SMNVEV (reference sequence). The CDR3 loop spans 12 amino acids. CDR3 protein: CASSVTGEKLFF. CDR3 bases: TGTGCCTCATCAGTTACGGGTGAAAAACTGTTTTTT.

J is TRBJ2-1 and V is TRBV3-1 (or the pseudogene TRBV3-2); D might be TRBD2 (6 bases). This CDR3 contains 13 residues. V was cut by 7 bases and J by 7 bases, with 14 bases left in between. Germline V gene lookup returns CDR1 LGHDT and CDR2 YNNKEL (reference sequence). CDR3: CASTTPGGNEQFF. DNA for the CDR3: TGTGCCAGCACCACTCCCGGAGGGAATGAGCAGTTCTTC.

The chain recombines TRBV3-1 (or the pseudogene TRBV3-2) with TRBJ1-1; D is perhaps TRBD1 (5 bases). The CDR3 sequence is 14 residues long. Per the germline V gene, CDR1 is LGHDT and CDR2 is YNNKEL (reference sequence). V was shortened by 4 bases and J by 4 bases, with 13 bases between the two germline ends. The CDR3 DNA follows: TGTGCCAGCAGCCCCGAAGGGGTCGGCACTGAAGCTTTCTTT. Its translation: CASSPEGVGTEAFF.

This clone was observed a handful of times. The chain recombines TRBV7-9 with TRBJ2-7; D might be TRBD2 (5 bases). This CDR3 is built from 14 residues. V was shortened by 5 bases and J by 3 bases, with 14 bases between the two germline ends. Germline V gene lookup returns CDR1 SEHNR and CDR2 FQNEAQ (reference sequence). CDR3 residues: CASSRASGGYEQYF. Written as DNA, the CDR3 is TGTGCCAGCAGCCGCGCTAGTGGAGGCTACGAGCAGTACTTC.

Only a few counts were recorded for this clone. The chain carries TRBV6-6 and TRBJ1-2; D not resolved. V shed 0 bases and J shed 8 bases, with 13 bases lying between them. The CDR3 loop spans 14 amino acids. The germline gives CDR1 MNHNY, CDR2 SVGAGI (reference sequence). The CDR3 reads CASSYSGGSGGYTF. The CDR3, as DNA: TGTGCCAGCAGTTACTCAGGAGGGAGTGGAGGCTACACCTTC.

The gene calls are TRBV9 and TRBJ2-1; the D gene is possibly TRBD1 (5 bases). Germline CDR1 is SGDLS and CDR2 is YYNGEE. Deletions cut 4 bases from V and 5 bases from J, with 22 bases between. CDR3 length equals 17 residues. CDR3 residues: CASSPNVRERQNNEQFF. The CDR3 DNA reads TGTGCCAGCAGCCCGAATGTAAGGGAAAGACAGAACAATGAGCAGTTCTTC.